This is a list of T cell receptor beta chains from one sample in a study of regulatory T cells in long-lasting Graves disease. MiXCR, applied by TCRdb to the multiplex PCR reads, yields one record per CDR3 protein. This sample has fewer than 450,000 distinct CDR3 sequences, with about 25% found just once. The sequenced sample was peripheral blood mononuclear cells (PBMCs), obtained when the disease was refractory, from a patient treated with antithyroid drugs. These receptors were collected from a female donor with Graves disease. Both conserved end residues are part of each CDR3. D genes are given only for firm matches. Size tells how often a clone was seen (once, few, many) or the class of an expanded clone, and some rows leave it out.

>many|TRBJ2-7|-|TRBV2
CASSGLSQYSYEQYF
TGTGCCAGCAGCGGTCTGAGCCAGTACTCCTACGAGCAGTACTTC
>-|TRBJ2-3|-|TRBV20-1
CSARDQGVTDTQYF
TGCAGTGCTAGAGATCAAGGGGTCACAGATACGCAGTATTTT
>many|TRBJ2-2|TRBD2|TRBV2
CASSEPPSGRRTGELFF
TGTGCCAGCAGTGAGCCGCCTAGCGGGAGGAGGACCGGGGAGCTGTTTTTT
>many|TRBJ2-7|TRBD2|TRBV28
CASRGTSGTYEQYF
TGTGCCAGCAGAGGGACTAGCGGAACCTACGAGCAGTACTTC
>few|TRBJ2-4|TRBD1|TRBV5-1
CASSLDGTGHEVGKNIQYF
TGCGCCAGCAGCTTAGACGGGACAGGTCATGAGGTGGGCAAAAACATTCAGTACTTC
>-|TRBJ2-7|TRBD1|TRBV19
CASSIYSKGAGEQYF
TGTGCCAGTAGTATCTACAGTAAGGGGGCGGGCGAGCAGTACTTC
>few|TRBJ2-7|TRBD2|TRBV6-2/TRBV6-3
CATSYSFREAPEQYF
TGTGCCACCAGTTACTCATTCCGGGAGGCCCCCGAGCAGTACTTC
>-|TRBJ2-7|TRBD1|TRBV19
CASRDRDSYEQYF
TGTGCCAGTAGGGACAGGGACTCCTACGAGCAGTACTTC
>many|TRBJ1-5|TRBD1|TRBV11-2
CASSLGDRSNQPQHF
TGTGCCAGCAGCTTAGGGGACAGAAGTAATCAGCCCCAGCATTTT
>-|TRBJ1-1|TRBD1|TRBV6-2/TRBV6-3
CASSEFGTGGLRAEAFF
TGTGCCAGCAGTGAGTTTGGGACAGGGGGCCTTAGGGCTGAAGCTTTCTTT
>-|TRBJ2-4|-|TRBV6-1
CASSEPSFGGGYKNTQYF
TGTGCCAGCAGTGAACCTTCTTTTGGAGGGGGATACAAAAACACTCAGTACTTC
>many|TRBJ2-4|-|TRBV29-1
CSVKEAKNIQYF
TGCAGCGTTAAAGAAGCCAAAAACATTCAGTACTTC
>-|TRBJ2-7|-|TRBV5-6
CASSPFNGGSDMAEQYF
TGTGCCAGCAGCCCGTTTAATGGCGGGTCGGACATGGCCGAGCAGTACTTC
>few|TRBJ1-1|-|TRBV9
CASSPQGGTMNTEAFF
TGTGCCAGCAGCCCCCAGGGAGGGACCATGAACACTGAAGCTTTCTTT
>-|TRBJ2-7|-|TRBV19
CASSMRDSWEQYF
TGTGCCAGTAGTATGCGGGACAGTTGGGAGCAGTACTTC
>few|TRBJ2-2|-|TRBV4-2
CASSQDANQNTGELFF
TGTGCCAGCAGCCAAGATGCGAACCAAAACACCGGGGAGCTGTTTTTT
>-|TRBJ1-2|-|TRBV27
CASRGLGGGGYTF
TGTGCCAGTAGGGGGTTGGGGGGCGGAGGCTACACCTTC
>-|TRBJ1-6|TRBD1|TRBV30
CAWSGSGGVSNSPLHF
TGTGCCTGGAGTGGGTCAGGGGGCGTGAGCAATTCACCCCTCCACTTT
>few|TRBJ2-7|TRBD2|TRBV3-1
CASRLGLAGGGYEQYF
TGTGCCAGCAGACTCGGACTAGCGGGAGGTGGCTACGAGCAGTACTTC
>-|TRBJ1-4|-|TRBV9
CASSPSPPPNEKLFF
TGTGCCAGCAGTCCCAGCCCACCTCCTAATGAAAAACTGTTTTTT
>many|TRBJ1-5|-|TRBV6-1
CASSKKTGSGNQPQHF
TGTGCCAGCAGTAAAAAAACAGGGTCTGGCAATCAGCCCCAGCATTTT
>many|TRBJ1-5|-|TRBV12-3/TRBV12-4
CASSLSLGQGGNQPQHF
TGTGCCAGCAGTTTAAGTTTGGGTCAGGGCGGCAATCAGCCCCAGCATTTT
>-|TRBJ2-5|TRBD1|TRBV10-2
CASSPTKTGTGRETQYF
TGCGCCAGCAGTCCGACCAAAACCGGGACAGGGAGGGAGACCCAGTACTTC
>many|TRBJ1-1|-|TRBV20-1
CSARGSGWGSEAFF
TGCAGTGCTAGAGGGTCAGGGTGGGGAAGTGAAGCTTTCTTT
>-|TRBJ2-7|TRBD2|TRBV20-1
CSAQPPVAGEQYF
TGCAGTGCCCAGCCTCCCGTAGCGGGAGAGCAGTACTTC
>-|TRBJ2-1|TRBD2|TRBV28
CASSFTAGLATNEQFF
TGTGCCAGCAGTTTCACAGCGGGACTGGCGACCAATGAGCAGTTCTTC
>many|TRBJ2-7|TRBD2|TRBV5-1
CASSSGGLAGTEQYF
TGCGCCAGCAGCTCCGGGGGACTAGCGGGAACGGAGCAGTACTTC
>-|TRBJ1-1|-|TRBV28
CASRGGWTEAFF
TGTGCCAGTCGGGGAGGGTGGACTGAAGCTTTCTTT
>-|TRBJ2-1|-|TRBV28
CASSLEGAPGPNEQFF
TGTGCCAGCAGTTTAGAAGGGGCGCCGGGTCCGAATGAGCAGTTCTTC
>-|TRBJ2-4|-|TRBV27
CASSVGRGYDIQYF
TGTGCCAGCAGTGTAGGCAGGGGTTACGACATTCAGTACTTC
>-|TRBJ1-6|TRBD1|TRBV14
CASSPRTGSNSPLHF
TGTGCCAGCAGCCCCCGGACAGGGAGTAATTCACCCCTCCACTTT